This TCR beta chain is drawn from a study of cytomegalovirus exposure and HLA in healthy donors. With 60 Vbeta and 13 Jbeta primers, the PCR was carried out. TCRdb's table, derived via immunoSEQ multiplex PCR, lists solely in-frame clones and lacks some. The sample includes around 110,000 clones, approximately 85% of them seen just once. Germline V gives CDR1 SEHNR, CDR2 FQNEAQ (reference sequence). This CDR3 region has 17 residues. V dropped 1 base and J dropped 0; count of bases not matched to a gene: 8. This clonotype was obtained from a middle-aged man in good health and CMV-seronegative. The sample consisted of PBMCs. The chain has TRBV7-9 and TRBJ1-2; TRBD1 agrees at 7 bases. The CDR3 nucleotides are TGTGCCAGCAGCTTAGGACCGGACAGGAGCGCTAACTATGGCTACACCTTC. Encoded protein: CASSLGPDRSANYGYTF.